This TCR beta chain is drawn from a study of blood T cell repertoires in COVID-19. Looked up from germline, CDR1 is MDHEN and CDR2 is SYDVKM. V shed 4 bases, J shed 6 bases, and the junction held 6 bases outside the gene matches. The CDR3 totals 14 residues. Repertoires were generated with immunoSEQ multiplex PCR, while TCRdb's copy carries only in-frame clones and drops some. The data show 200,000 to 300,000 clones, about 89% seen once. This chain uses TRBV28 with TRBJ2-3, with TRBD1 identical over 8 bases. The sequencing sample was made of PBMCs or T cells enriched from blood (not recorded which). The receptor comes from a woman under 40 who had recovered from COVID-19. CDR3 in DNA: TGTGCCAGCAGTTCGGACAGGGAGGTGGATACGCAGTATTTT. Protein product: CASSSDREVDTQYF.